Included here is one T cell receptor (beta chain) sequence, with context. It has no known antigen specificity. Base qualities are not at hand, and no much larger clone is one base apart. Collaborating institutions collected whole blood in K2EDTA tubes following their own protocols. For TCRbeta analysis, collaborators shipped samples as frozen whole blood, isolated PBMCs, or DNA extracted from either of those sample types. This entry comes from a study of blood T cell repertoires in COVID-19 (dated by TCRdb to 2019 to 2021). Some background on the complete study: Samples covering the acute and convalescent phases of COVID-19 were provided by collaborators in the United States, Italy and Spain. The prospective study material was composed of cDNA or gDNA derived from T cells, B-cell-depleted T cells, or PBMCs. The dataset comprised deeply sampled blood TCRbeta repertoires from subjects exposed to, actively infected with, or recovered from COVID-19. The repertoires were released in a freely available public database intended as a resource for research on the immune response to SARS-CoV-2. The samples were drawn from two sources: the first 160 participants of the ongoing ImmuneRACE study, and fewer than 1,500 subjects contributed by 6 global collaborators. Nearly every sample came with metadata listing a de-identified subject ID, COVID-19 status, age in years and sex. Where available, HLA class I and class II types were obtained from metadata supplied by the sample provider rather than from assay-based typing. Findings and caveats that apply to the study as a whole: The amount of clinical and demographic metadata varied by source and participant and was provided uncurated.

The germline V gene specifies MGHRA as CDR1 and YSYEKL as CDR2. Reading from cysteine to phenylalanine, the CDR3 counts 17 amino acids. CDR3 DNA is the only sequence kept; it has 51 bases, read in frame from the first base. V lost 2 bases and J lost 0 bases; the stretch between them is 14 bases long. The immunoSEQ Assay, a bias-controlled multiplex PCR, was used to amplify TCRbeta CDR3 regions from genomic DNA. The paper's processing steps were these. Nucleated cell counts per sample were estimated from amplification of reference gene primers within the assay. To quantify the absolute abundance of each unique TCRbeta CDR3 rearrangement, sequence reads were collapsed and filtered. Productive Simpson clonality was computed per sample as the square root of Simpson's diversity index over productive rearrangements. Imported from immuneACCESS, the table was reduced by TCRdb to in-frame sequences with V and J called. These copies leave out some clones; in studies compared against another copy, an unresolved V gene accounts for under half, and the cause of the remainder is not known. V and J calls and clone size come straight from that table; D and trimming were deduced from the DNA. In this sample the table shows about 54,000 clones, around four fifths of which occur a single time. Together, the top ten hold more than 2.5% of the sample.

This clonotype was obtained from a man over 45 with acute or convalescent COVID-19. The chain links TRBV4-1 with TRBJ1-3, and perhaps TRBD1 as D gene, on 5 matching bases. Material: peripheral blood. CDR3 loop: CASSQPGRDRSGNTIYF. Read as DNA, the sequence is TGCGCCAGCAGCCAACCCGGGCGGGACCGCTCTGGAAACACCATATATTTT.